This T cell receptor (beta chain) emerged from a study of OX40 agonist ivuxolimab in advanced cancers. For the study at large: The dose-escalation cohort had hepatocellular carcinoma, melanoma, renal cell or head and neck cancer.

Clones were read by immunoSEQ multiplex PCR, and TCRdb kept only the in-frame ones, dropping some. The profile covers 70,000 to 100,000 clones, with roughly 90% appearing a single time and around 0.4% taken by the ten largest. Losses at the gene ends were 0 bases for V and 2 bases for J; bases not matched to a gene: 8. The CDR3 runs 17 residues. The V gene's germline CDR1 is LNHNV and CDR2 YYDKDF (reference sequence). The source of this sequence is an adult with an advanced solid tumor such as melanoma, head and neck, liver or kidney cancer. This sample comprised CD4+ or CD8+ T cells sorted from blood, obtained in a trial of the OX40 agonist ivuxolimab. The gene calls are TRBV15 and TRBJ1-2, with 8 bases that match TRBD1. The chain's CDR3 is CATSRDYQGAKNYGYTF. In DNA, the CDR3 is TGTGCCACCAGCAGAGATTACCAGGGGGCTAAGAACTATGGCTACACCTTC. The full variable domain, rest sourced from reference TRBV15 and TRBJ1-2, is DAMVIQNPRYQVTQFGKPVTLSCSQTLNHNVMYWYQQKSSQAPKLLFHYYDKDFNNEADTPDNFQSRRPNTSFCFLDIRSPGLGDTAMYLCATSRDYQGAKNYGYTFGSGTRLTVV.